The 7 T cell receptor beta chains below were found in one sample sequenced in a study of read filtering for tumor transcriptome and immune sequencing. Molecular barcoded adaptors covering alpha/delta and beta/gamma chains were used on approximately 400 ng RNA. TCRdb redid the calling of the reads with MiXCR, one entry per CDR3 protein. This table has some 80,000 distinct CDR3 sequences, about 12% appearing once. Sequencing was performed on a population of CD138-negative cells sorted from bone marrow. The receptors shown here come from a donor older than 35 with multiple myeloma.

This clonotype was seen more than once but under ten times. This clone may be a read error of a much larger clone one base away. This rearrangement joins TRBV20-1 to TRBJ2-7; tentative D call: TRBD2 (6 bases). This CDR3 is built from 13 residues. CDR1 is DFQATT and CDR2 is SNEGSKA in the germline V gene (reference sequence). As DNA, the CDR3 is TGCAGTGCTAGGCGGAGGGTCTCCTACAAGCAGTACTTC. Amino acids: CSARRRVSYKQYF.

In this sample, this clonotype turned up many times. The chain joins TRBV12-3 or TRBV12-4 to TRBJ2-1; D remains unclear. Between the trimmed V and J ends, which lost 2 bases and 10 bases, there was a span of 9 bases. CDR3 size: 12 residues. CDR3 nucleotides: TGTGCCAGCAGTTTATACCGTCCGGAGCAGTTCTTC. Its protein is CASSLYRPEQFF.

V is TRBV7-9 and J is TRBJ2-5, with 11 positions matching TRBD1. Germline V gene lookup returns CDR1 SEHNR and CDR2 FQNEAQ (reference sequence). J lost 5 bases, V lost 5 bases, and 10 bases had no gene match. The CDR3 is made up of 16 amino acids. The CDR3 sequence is CASSLRTGGFDETQYF. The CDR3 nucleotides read TGTGCCAGCAGCCTAAGGACAGGGGGCTTCGACGAGACCCAGTACTTC. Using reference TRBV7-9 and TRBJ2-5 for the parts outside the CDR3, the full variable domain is DTGVSQNPRHKITKRGQNVTFRCDPISEHNRLYWYRQTLGQGPEFLTYFQNEAQLEKSRLLSDRFSAERPKGSFSTLEIQRTEQGDSAMYLCASSLRTGGFDETQYFGPGTRLLVL.

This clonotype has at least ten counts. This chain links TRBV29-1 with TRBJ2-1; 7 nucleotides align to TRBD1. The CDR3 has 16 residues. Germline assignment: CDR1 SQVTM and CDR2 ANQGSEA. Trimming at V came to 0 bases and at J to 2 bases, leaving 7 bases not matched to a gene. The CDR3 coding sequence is TGCAGCGTTGAAGATCCCGGACAGGTGCCCTACAATGAGCAGTTCTTC. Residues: CSVEDPGQVPYNEQFF.

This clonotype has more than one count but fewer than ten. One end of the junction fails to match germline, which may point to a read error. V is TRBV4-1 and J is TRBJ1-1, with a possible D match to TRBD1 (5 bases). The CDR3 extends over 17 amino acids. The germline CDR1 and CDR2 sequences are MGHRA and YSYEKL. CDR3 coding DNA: TGCGCCAGCAGCCAAGTAGGTCGGGGCAGGAGGAACACTGAAGCTCTCTTT. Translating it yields CASSQVGRGRRNTEALF.

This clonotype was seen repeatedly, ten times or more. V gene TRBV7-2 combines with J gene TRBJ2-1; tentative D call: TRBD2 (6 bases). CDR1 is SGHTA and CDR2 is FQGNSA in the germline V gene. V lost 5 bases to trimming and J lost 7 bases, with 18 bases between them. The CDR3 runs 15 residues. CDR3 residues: CASSPFAGAGNEQFF. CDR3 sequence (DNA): TGTGCCAGCAGCCCCTTTGCGGGTGCGGGAAATGAGCAGTTCTTC.

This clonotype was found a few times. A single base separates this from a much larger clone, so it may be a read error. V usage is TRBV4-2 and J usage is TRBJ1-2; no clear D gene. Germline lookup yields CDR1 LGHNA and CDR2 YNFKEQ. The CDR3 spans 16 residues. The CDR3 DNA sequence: TGTGCCGGCAGCCAAGATCGTTCAGGAAGATTCTATGGCTACACCTTC. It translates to CAGSQDRSGRFYGYTF.